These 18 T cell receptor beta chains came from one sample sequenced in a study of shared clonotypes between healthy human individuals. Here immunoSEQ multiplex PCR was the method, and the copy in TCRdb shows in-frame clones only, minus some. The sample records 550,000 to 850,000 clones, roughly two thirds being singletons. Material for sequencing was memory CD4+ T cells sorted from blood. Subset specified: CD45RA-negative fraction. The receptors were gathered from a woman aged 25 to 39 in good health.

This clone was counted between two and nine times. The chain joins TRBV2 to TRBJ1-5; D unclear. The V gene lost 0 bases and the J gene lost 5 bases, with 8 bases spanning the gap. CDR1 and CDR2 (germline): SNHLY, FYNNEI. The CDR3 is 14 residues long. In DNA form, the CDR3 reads TGTGCCAGCAGTGAAGCGGCGAGGGATCAGCCCCAGCATTTT. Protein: CASSEAARDQPQHF.

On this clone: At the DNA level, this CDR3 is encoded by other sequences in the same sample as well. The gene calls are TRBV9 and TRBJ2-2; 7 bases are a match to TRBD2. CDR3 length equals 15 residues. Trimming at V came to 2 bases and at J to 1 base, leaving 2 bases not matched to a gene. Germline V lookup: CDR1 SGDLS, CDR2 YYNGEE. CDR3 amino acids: CASSVGGRNTGELFF. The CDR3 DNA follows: TGTGCCAGCAGCGTGGGCGGGAGGAACACCGGGGAGCTGTTTTTT.

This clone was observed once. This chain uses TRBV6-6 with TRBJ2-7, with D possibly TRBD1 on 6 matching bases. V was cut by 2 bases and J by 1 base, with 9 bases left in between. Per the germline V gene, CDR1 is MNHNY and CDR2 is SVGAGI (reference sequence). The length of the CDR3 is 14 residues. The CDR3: CASSYTGQSYEQYF. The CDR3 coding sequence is TGTGCCAGCAGTTACACCGGACAGTCCTACGAGCAGTACTTC.

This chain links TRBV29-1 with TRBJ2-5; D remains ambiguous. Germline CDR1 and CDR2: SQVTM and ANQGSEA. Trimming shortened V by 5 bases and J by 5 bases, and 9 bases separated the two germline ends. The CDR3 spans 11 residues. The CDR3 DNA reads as TGCAGCGTTACGGCCTGGGAGACCCAGTACTTC. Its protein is CSVTAWETQYF. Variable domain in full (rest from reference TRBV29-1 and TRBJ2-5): SAVISQKPSRDICQRGTSLTIQCQVDSQVTMMFWYRQQPGQSLTLIATANQGSEATYESGFVIDKFPISRPNLTFSTLTVSNMSPEDSSIYLCSVTAWETQYFGPGTRLLVL.

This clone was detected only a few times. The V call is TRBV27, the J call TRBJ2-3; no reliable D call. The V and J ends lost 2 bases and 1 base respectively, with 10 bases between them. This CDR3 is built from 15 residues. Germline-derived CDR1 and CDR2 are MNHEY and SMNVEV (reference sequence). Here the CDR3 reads CASSLDLVGTDTQYF. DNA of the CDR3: TGTGCCAGCAGTTTAGACTTGGTGGGCACAGATACGCAGTATTTT.

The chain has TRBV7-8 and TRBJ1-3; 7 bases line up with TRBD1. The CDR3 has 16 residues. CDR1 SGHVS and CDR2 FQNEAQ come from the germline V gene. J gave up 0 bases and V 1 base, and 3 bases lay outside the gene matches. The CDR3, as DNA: TGTGCCAGCAGCTTAGTAGGGGGCAACTCTGGAAACACCATATATTTT. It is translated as CASSLVGGNSGNTIYF.

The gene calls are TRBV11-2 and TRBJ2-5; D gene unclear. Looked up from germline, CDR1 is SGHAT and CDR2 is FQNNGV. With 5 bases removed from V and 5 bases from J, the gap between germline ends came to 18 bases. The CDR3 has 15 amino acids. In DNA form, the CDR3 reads TGTGCCAGCAGCCCCCTGAGACGGATTGGGGAGACCCAGTACTTC. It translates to CASSPLRRIGETQYF.

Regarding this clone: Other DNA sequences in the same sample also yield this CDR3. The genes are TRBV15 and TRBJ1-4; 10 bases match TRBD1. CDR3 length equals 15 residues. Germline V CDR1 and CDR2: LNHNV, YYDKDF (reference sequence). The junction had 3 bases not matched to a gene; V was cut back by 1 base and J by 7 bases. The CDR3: CATSRGQGAGEKLFF. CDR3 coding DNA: TGTGCCACCAGCAGAGGACAGGGGGCCGGTGAAAAACTGTTTTTT.

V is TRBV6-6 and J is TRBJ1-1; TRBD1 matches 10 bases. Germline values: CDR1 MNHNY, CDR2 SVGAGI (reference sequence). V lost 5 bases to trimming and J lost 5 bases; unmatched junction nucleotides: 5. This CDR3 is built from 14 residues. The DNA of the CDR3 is TGTGCCAGCAGTGACAGGGGGCTGGGGACTGAAGCTTTCTTT. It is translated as CASSDRGLGTEAFF.

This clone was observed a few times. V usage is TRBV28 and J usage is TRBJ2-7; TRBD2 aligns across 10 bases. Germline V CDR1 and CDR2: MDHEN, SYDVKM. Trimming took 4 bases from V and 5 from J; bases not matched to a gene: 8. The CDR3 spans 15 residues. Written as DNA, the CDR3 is TGTGCCAGCAGTTCCCTAGCGGGAGAAAAGGACGAGCAGTACTTC. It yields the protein CASSSLAGEKDEQYF.

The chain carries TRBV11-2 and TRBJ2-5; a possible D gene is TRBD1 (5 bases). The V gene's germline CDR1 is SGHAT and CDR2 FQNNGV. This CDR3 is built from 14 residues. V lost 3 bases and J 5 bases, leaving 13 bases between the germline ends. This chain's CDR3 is CASSFSQGGETQYF. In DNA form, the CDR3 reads TGTGCCAGCAGCTTCTCTCAGGGTGGGGAGACCCAGTACTTC.

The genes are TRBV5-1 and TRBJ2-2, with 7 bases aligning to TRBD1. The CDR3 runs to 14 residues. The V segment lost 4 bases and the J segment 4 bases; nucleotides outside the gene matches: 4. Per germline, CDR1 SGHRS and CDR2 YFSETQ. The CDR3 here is CASSTGTATGELFF. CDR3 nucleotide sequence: TGCGCCAGCAGCACCGGGACAGCCACCGGGGAGCTGTTTTTT.

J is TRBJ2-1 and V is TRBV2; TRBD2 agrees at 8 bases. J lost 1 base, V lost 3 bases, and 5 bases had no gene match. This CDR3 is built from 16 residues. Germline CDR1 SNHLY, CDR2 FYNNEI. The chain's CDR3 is CASSDPGRGSYNEQFF. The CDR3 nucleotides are TGTGCCAGCAGTGACCCCGGGAGGGGTTCCTACAATGAGCAGTTCTTC.

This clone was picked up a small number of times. The CDR3 region has the DNA TGCGCCAGCACCATCGCCCCCGGGGGGACCTACAATGAGCAGTTCTTC. Translated: CASTIAPGGTYNEQFF. The chain is built from TRBV5-1 and TRBJ2-1, with 7 bases matching TRBD2. V dropped 6 bases and J dropped 2; count of bases not matched to a gene: 11. This CDR3 has 16 residues. Germline V gene sequence: CDR1 SGHRS, CDR2 YFSETQ.

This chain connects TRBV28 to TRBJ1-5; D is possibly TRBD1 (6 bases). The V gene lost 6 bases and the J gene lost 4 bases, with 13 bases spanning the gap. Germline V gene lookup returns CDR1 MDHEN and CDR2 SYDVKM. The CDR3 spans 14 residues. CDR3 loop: CASRGGHLNQPQHF. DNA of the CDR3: TGTGCCAGCAGGGGGGGACATTTAAATCAGCCCCAGCATTTT.

The CDR3 coding sequence is TGCGCCAGCAGTGGTGAGGTAGGGAATGTAGGCGAGCAGTACTTC. Its translation is CASSGEVGNVGEQYF. This chain links TRBV10-2 with TRBJ2-7; D call uncertain. Per germline, CDR1 WSHSY and CDR2 SAAADI. This CDR3 region has 15 residues. Trimming pared 4 bases from V and 6 bases from J, leaving 19 bases between.

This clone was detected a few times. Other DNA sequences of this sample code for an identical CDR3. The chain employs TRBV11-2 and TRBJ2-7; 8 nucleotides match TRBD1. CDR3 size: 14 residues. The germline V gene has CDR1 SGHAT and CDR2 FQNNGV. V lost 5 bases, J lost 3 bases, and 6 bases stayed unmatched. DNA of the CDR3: TGTGCCAGCAGCCCTTCTACAGGGGGCTACGAGCAGTACTTC. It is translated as CASSPSTGGYEQYF.

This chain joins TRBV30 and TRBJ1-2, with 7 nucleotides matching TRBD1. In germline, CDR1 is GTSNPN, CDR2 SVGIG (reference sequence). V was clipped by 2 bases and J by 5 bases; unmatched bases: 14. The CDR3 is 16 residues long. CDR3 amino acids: CAWSLGGVRGLYGYTF. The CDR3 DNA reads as TGTGCCTGGAGTCTAGGGGGAGTTAGGGGGCTTTATGGCTACACCTTC.